This is a list of T cell receptor beta chains from one sample in a study of T-cell memory formation after mild COVID-19. TCRdb recomputed calls from the 5' RACE reads with MiXCR, one row per CDR3 protein. The sample has hundreds of thousands of distinct CDR3 sequences, approximately 25% seen once. Sequencing was carried out using PBMCs or a T cell subset sorted from them (not recorded which). These receptor sequences come from an adult woman who had mild COVID-19 (a few samples of this study predate the infection). Cell type and time point are not known. Each CDR3 is given with its conserved first and last residue. The D gene is left open where the match is weak. Clone sizes are given selectively: once, few, many, or a class where the clone is expanded.

>TRBV20-1|TRBD1|-|TRBJ1-5
CSARGQGPNQPQHF
TGCAGTGCTAGGGGACAGGGCCCCAATCAGCCCCAGCATTTT
>TRBV18|-|few|TRBJ2-1
CASSPQSTYNEQFF
TGTGCCAGCTCACCACAATCCACCTACAATGAGCAGTTCTTC
>TRBV24-1|TRBD1|few|TRBJ2-1
CATSDPLDRVYEQFF
TGTGCCACCAGTGACCCATTAGACAGGGTTTATGAGCAGTTCTTC
>TRBV2|-|few|TRBJ2-1
CASSEQESSYNEQFF
TGTGCCAGCAGTGAGCAGGAAAGCTCCTACAATGAGCAGTTCTTC
>TRBV7-7|-|-|TRBJ2-2
CASSLGPPNTGELFF
TGTGCTAGCAGCTTAGGGCCACCAAACACCGGGGAGCTGTTTTTT
>TRBV15|-|-|TRBJ2-5
CATSRDSGETQYF
TGTGCCACCAGCAGAGATTCCGGAGAGACCCAGTACTTC
>TRBV7-8|-|few|TRBJ2-3
CASSSQGFSTDTQYF
TGTGCCAGCAGCTCCCAGGGGTTTAGCACAGATACGCAGTATTTT
>TRBV7-2|-|few|TRBJ2-7
CASSSLPGLVTLEDF
TGTGCCAGCAGCTCCCTCCCGGGACTCGTCACCCTTGAGGACTTC
>TRBV27|TRBD1|-|TRBJ2-7
CASSPWTGGRLEYF
TGTGCCAGCAGTCCCTGGACAGGGGGAAGATTGGAGTACTTC
>TRBV7-9|-|many|TRBJ2-1
CASSSGLNEQFF
TGTGCCAGCAGCTCCGGGCTCAATGAGCAGTTCTTC
>TRBV7-9|-|few|TRBJ2-7
CASSLGEVYEQYF
TGTGCCAGCAGCTTAGGAGAAGTCTACGAGCAGTACTTC
>TRBV25-1|-|-|TRBJ1-6
CASSEFLGTLHF
TGTGCCAGCAGTGAATTTTTAGGAACCCTCCACTTT
>TRBV9|-|-|TRBJ2-6
CASSAYNSGANVLTF
TGTGCCAGCAGCGCTTACAACTCTGGGGCCAACGTCCTGACTTTC
>TRBV11-3|-|-|TRBJ2-1
CASSLSWWVHTNEQFF
TGTGCCAGCAGCTTATCTTGGTGGGTCCATACCAATGAGCAGTTCTTC
>TRBV24-1|TRBD1|few|TRBJ2-4
CATSDNRQGIDIQYF
TGTGCCACCAGTGACAATCGACAGGGAATAGACATTCAGTACTTC
>TRBV27|-|-|TRBJ2-7
CASSSQGLGYEQYF
TGTGCCAGCAGTTCTCAGGGGTTGGGCTACGAGCAGTACTTC
>TRBV12-3/TRBV12-4|-|-|TRBJ1-1
CASSARIWAEAFF
TGTGCCAGCAGCGCACGGATCTGGGCTGAAGCTTTCTTT
>TRBV4-1|TRBD1|-|TRBJ1-5
CASSQSTGRNQPQHF
TGCGCCAGCAGCCAATCGACAGGGAGAAATCAGCCCCAGCATTTT
>TRBV20-1|-|few|TRBJ1-1
CSARDYPEAFF
TGCAGTGCTAGAGATTACCCTGAAGCTTTCTTT
>TRBV12-3/TRBV12-4|-|-|TRBJ1-2
CASSLDRRLGSYGYTF
TGTGCCAGCAGTTTAGATCGGAGGCTGGGATCCTATGGCTACACCTTC
>TRBV15|-|medium-sized|TRBJ2-3
CATSRDRLGGAAFDTQYF
TGTGCCACCAGCAGAGATCGATTAGGCGGGGCCGCATTTGATACGCAGTATTTT
>TRBV7-9|TRBD2|-|TRBJ2-7
CASSSLAGGTEQYF
TGTGCCAGCAGCTCACTAGCGGGAGGGACCGAGCAGTACTTC
>TRBV6-2/TRBV6-3|TRBD1|few|TRBJ1-2
CASSPGQAYGYTF
TGTGCCAGCAGCCCGGGACAGGCCTATGGCTACACCTTC
>TRBV14|-|-|TRBJ1-5
CASSQEGDPGAQHF
TGTGCCAGCAGCCAAGAGGGAGACCCTGGGGCCCAGCATTTT
>TRBV29-1|-|-|TRBJ2-1
CSVGTFNEQFF
TGCAGCGTTGGGACTTTCAATGAGCAGTTCTTC
>TRBV2|-|many|TRBJ2-3
CASSVADTQYF
TGCGCCAGCAGTGTTGCAGATACGCAGTATTTT
>TRBV29-1|-|-|TRBJ2-6
CSVSSGANVLTF
TGCAGCGTATCGTCAGGGGCCAACGTCCTGACTTTC
>TRBV5-1|-|few|TRBJ2-6
CASSLAGVLPSGANVLTF
TGCGCCAGCAGCTTGGCGGGAGTCCTCCCCTCTGGGGCCAACGTCCTGACTTTC
>TRBV4-1|-|few|TRBJ2-2
CASSQDTAGVSNTGELFF
TGCGCCAGCAGCCAAGATACAGCGGGCGTTTCGAACACCGGGGAGCTGTTTTTT
>TRBV5-1|-|-|TRBJ2-5
CASSSGRNQETQYF
TGCGCCAGCAGCTCCGGACGGAACCAAGAGACCCAGTACTTC
>TRBV30|-|-|TRBJ2-1
CAWSVSRNNEQFF
TGTGCCTGGAGTGTATCTCGGAACAATGAGCAGTTCTTC
>TRBV4-2|TRBD2|few|TRBJ2-7
CASSQDRRDGRGAYF
TGTGCCAGCAGCCAAGATAGGAGGGACGGGAGGGGTGCGTACTTC
>TRBV20-1|-|-|TRBJ1-2
CSAHPVGGFYGYTF
TGCAGTGCTCACCCGGTAGGGGGGTTTTATGGCTACACCTTC
>TRBV10-3|-|-|TRBJ2-7
CAISERTAYEQYF
TGTGCCATCAGTGAGAGGACAGCCTACGAGCAGTACTTC
>TRBV12-3/TRBV12-4|-|-|TRBJ2-2
CASMRGRSTGELFF
TGTGCCAGCATGAGGGGTCGTAGCACCGGGGAGCTGTTTTTT
>TRBV13|TRBD2|-|TRBJ2-5
CASSLTLAGVEETQYF
TGTGCCAGCAGCTTAACGCTAGCGGGAGTCGAAGAGACCCAGTACTTC
>TRBV12-3/TRBV12-4|-|few|TRBJ2-5
CASSTWEDRQETQYF
TGTGCCAGCAGTACGTGGGAGGACAGACAAGAGACCCAGTACTTC
>TRBV19|-|-|TRBJ1-1
CASSFGTAQAFF
TGTGCCAGTAGTTTCGGGACGGCCCAAGCTTTCTTT
>TRBV14|-|few|TRBJ1-4
CASSQDGGDNEKLFF
TGTGCCAGCAGCCAAGATGGGGGGGATAATGAAAAACTGTTTTTT
>TRBV20-1|-|-|TRBJ1-6
CSASEGTRGNSPLHF
TGCAGTGCTAGTGAAGGGACACGAGGAAATTCACCCCTCCACTTT
>TRBV29-1|-|-|TRBJ1-4
CSVEDPEATNEKLFF
TGCAGCGTTGAAGATCCGGAGGCAACTAATGAAAAACTGTTTTTT
>TRBV12-3/TRBV12-4|-|-|TRBJ2-7
CAISRQRTSTGSSYEQYF
TGTGCCATCAGTCGCCAGAGGACATCGACTGGGAGCTCCTACGAGCAGTACTTC
>TRBV4-1|-|few|TRBJ2-5
CASSQGLVYLGAGDQETQYF
TGCGCCAGCAGCCAGGGCCTAGTTTATCTTGGAGCAGGGGACCAAGAGACCCAGTACTTC
>TRBV3-1|-|few|TRBJ2-2
CASSQGIINTGELFF
TGTGCCAGCAGCCAGGGGATCATAAACACCGGGGAGCTGTTTTTT
>TRBV19|TRBD2|few|TRBJ2-7
CASSMSGRWYEQYF
TGTGCCAGTAGTATGAGCGGGAGATGGTACGAGCAGTACTTC
>TRBV5-1|TRBD1|-|TRBJ2-3
CASSGGQPPDTQYF
TGCGCCAGCAGCGGGGGACAGCCCCCAGATACGCAGTATTTT
>TRBV5-1|-|-|TRBJ1-2
CASTGGNYGYTF
TGCGCCAGCACGGGCGGTAACTATGGCTACACCTTC
>TRBV12-3/TRBV12-4|-|few|TRBJ1-6
CASTSGKWGSSPLHF
TGTGCCAGCACCTCAGGGAAGTGGGGCAGCTCACCCCTCCACTTT
>TRBV6-1|-|-|TRBJ2-1
CASEGTGDEQFF
TGTGCCAGCGAGGGAACGGGGGATGAGCAGTTCTTC
>TRBV7-9|-|many|TRBJ2-7
CASSRNDRTYEQYF
TGTGCCAGCAGCCGAAACGACAGGACCTACGAGCAGTACTTC
>TRBV4-1|-|-|TRBJ1-1
CASSIGTRASMNTEAFF
TGCGCCAGCAGCATTGGGACACGGGCCTCTATGAACACTGAAGCTTTCTTT